The clone carrying this T cell receptor beta chain was seen only a few times. Per the study methods: Estimates of nucleated cell counts were drawn from the amplification of reference gene primers. Clones were read by immunoSEQ multiplex PCR, and TCRdb kept only the in-frame ones, dropping some. Clonal size and the V and J genes are those of that table, whereas D and trimming came from the DNA. Among roughly 40,000 clones listed, over 65% were seen once. This record comes from a study of blood T cell repertoires in COVID-19. Study information: PBMCs, B-cell-depleted T cells, or T cells provided the cDNA or gDNA that made up the material.

The CDR3 totals 15 residues. The germline gives CDR1 MNHEY, CDR2 SVGAGI. Trimming cost V 6 bases and J 7 bases; bases outside gene matches: 10. The sequence was collected from a man at least 80 years old with acute or convalescent COVID-19. The chain combines TRBV6-5 with TRBJ2-1, with TRBD2 identical over 9 bases. The sequenced material came from peripheral blood. The CDR3: CASSYSGRGRNEQFF. The CDR3 coding sequence is TGTGCCAGCAGCTATAGCGGGAGAGGTAGGAATGAGCAGTTCTTC.